The 24 T cell receptor beta chains below all came from one sample that was sequenced in a study of CD8 T cells in ankylosing spondylitis. TCRdb ran MiXCR on the 5' RACE reads and lists one entry per CDR3 protein. The sample holds under 450,000 distinct CDR3 sequences, more than 20% seen once. The sequenced sample consisted of blood, either unsorted or a sorted T cell fraction (not recorded which). These receptors were obtained from a male donor with ankylosing spondylitis or in good health (not recorded which).

The V gene is TRBV27, the J gene TRBJ2-7; 7 positions match TRBD1. The CDR3 runs to 16 residues. The junction had 7 bases not matched to a gene; V was cut back by 2 bases and J by 0 bases. Per the germline V gene, CDR1 is MNHEY and CDR2 is SMNVEV (reference sequence). The DNA for the CDR3 is TGTGCCAGCAGTTTAATTAGACAGGGCTACTCCTACGAGCAGTACTTC. Amino acids: CASSLIRQGYSYEQYF.

This clonotype was observed a handful of times. V is TRBV6-5 and J is TRBJ2-1; TRBD2 might be the D (6 bases). Trimming took off 2 bases at V and 0 bases at J, with 20 bases between the two ends. The CDR3 is made up of 19 amino acids. Germline V CDR1 and CDR2: MNHEY, SVGAGI. The CDR3, as DNA: TGTGCCAGCAGTTACCCAGAAACCGGGAGCCTAAGCTCCTACAATGAGCAGTTCTTC. Its translation is CASSYPETGSLSSYNEQFF.

This clonotype has a handful of counts. This chain connects TRBV7-9 to TRBJ2-5, with 9 bases aligning to TRBD1. This CDR3 is 16 amino acids long. J gave up 7 bases and V 4 bases, and 13 bases lay outside the gene matches. Per germline, CDR1 SEHNR and CDR2 FQNEAQ (reference sequence). The CDR3 is CASSYLQGAGRGTQYF. The CDR3 DNA reads TGTGCCAGCAGCTACCTACAGGGGGCAGGAAGAGGGACCCAGTACTTC.

This clonotype was detected a few times. J is TRBJ2-5 and V is TRBV5-1; no clear D. The germline V gene encodes CDR1 SGHRS and CDR2 YFSETQ. V gave up 0 bases and J gave up 2 bases, with 5 bases separating them. The CDR3 covers 13 residues. The CDR3 coding sequence is TGCGCCAGCAGCTTGGACAATCAAGAGACCCAGTACTTC. This sequence encodes CASSLDNQETQYF.

The rearrangement uses TRBV2 and TRBJ2-6, with D possibly called TRBD1 or TRBD2 (5 bases each). V was shortened by 8 bases and J by 0 bases, with 14 bases between the two germline ends. CDR1 SNHLY and CDR2 FYNNEI come from the germline V gene. This CDR3 has 16 amino acids. The CDR3 nucleotides read TGTGCCAGCGATTGGGACGTAAGCTCTGGGGCCAACGTCCTGACTTTC. It codes for CASDWDVSSGANVLTF. Combining the CDR3 with reference TRBV2 and TRBJ2-6 gives the whole variable domain EPEVTQTPSHQVTQMGQEVILRCVPISNHLYFYWYRQILGQKVEFLVSFYNNEISEKSEIFDDQFSVERPDGSNFTLKIRSTKLEDSAMYFCASDWDVSSGANVLTFGAGSRLTVL.

In its sample, this clonotype was seen a few times. The chain links TRBV4-1 to TRBJ2-7; 8 bases map to TRBD2. Trimming took 0 bases from V and 6 from J; bases not matched to a gene: 7. The CDR3 covers 15 residues. CDR1 and CDR2 (germline): MGHRA, YSYEKL. The CDR3 DNA reads as TGCGCCAGCAGCCAAGAAGATAAAGCGGGGGCCGAGCAGTACTTC. It specifies CASSQEDKAGAEQYF.

This clonotype was observed a few times. The rearrangement joins TRBV5-5 to TRBJ2-7; D uncertain. Trimming took off 4 bases at V and 2 bases at J, with 13 bases between the two ends. Looked up from germline, CDR1 is SGHKS and CDR2 is YYEKEE (reference sequence). This CDR3 comprises 14 residues. The CDR3 sequence: CASSPGLGPYEQYF. CDR3 nucleotide sequence: TGTGCCAGCAGCCCAGGCCTTGGCCCCTACGAGCAGTACTTC.

This clonotype came up a few times. This sequence joins TRBV4-1 and TRBJ2-5; D might be TRBD1 or TRBD2, each matching 5 bases. The CDR3 is made up of 14 amino acids. In germline, CDR1 is MGHRA, CDR2 YSYEKL. V lost 5 bases to trimming and J lost 5 bases, with 15 bases between them. In DNA form, the CDR3 reads TGCGCCAGCAGCGAGAGAGGGGCGTGGGAGACCCAGTACTTC. It codes for CASSERGAWETQYF.

This chain joins TRBV20-1 and TRBJ1-1; D remains unclear. Per the germline V gene, CDR1 is DFQATT and CDR2 is SNEGSKA (reference sequence). The CDR3 loop spans 14 amino acids. The V end was cut by 2 bases, the J end by 4 bases, with 14 bases between. The CDR3 loop reads CSARSSLSSTEAFF. The CDR3 nucleotides read TGCAGTGCTAGAAGTTCCTTGTCGAGCACTGAAGCTTTCTTT.

CDR3 coding DNA: TGTGCCACCAGTGGGGGGAATACAGCTAACTATGGCTACACCTTC. Translated, it gives CATSGGNTANYGYTF. The V gene is TRBV15, the J gene TRBJ1-2; weak D call: TRBD1 (5 bases). This CDR3 has 15 amino acids. From germline, CDR1 is LNHNV and CDR2 YYDKDF (reference sequence). V was clipped by 6 bases and J by 0 bases, with 14 bases between them. The variable domain in full, with the rest retrieved from reference TRBV15 and TRBJ1-2, is DAMVIQNPRYQVTQFGKPVTLSCSQTLNHNVMYWYQQKSSQAPKLLFHYYDKDFNNEADTPDNFQSRRPNTSFCFLDIRSPGLGDTAMYLCATSGGNTANYGYTFGSGTRLTVV.

Only a few counts were recorded for this clonotype. V gene TRBV19 combines with J gene TRBJ1-2; TRBD1 is a possible D gene (5 bases). Germline CDR1 and CDR2: LNHDA and SQIVND (reference sequence). The CDR3 length is 13 residues. The V and J ends lost 3 bases and 8 bases respectively, with 13 bases between them. CDR3 in amino acids: CASSIWQGSGYTF. CDR3 bases: TGTGCCAGTAGTATCTGGCAGGGAAGCGGCTACACCTTC.

This clonotype appeared a few times. CDR3 in amino acids: CSVEIAGRGGQETQYF. The DNA for the CDR3 is TGCAGCGTTGAAATAGCCGGCAGGGGAGGGCAAGAGACCCAGTACTTC. The V and J genes are TRBV29-1 and TRBJ2-5; D may be TRBD2 (7 bases). CDR1 and CDR2 from the germline V gene are SQVTM and ANQGSEA. CDR3 length equals 16 residues. Trimming shortened V by 2 bases and J by 2 bases, and 18 bases separated the two germline ends.

Turning to this clonotype: At one end the junction does not follow the germline gene, possibly because of a read error. The chain employs TRBV5-5 and TRBJ1-4; 8 bases are a match to TRBD1. Germline CDR1 and CDR2: SGHKS and YYEKEE (reference sequence). CDR3 length: 15 residues. The CDR3 region is CASSLVGTGPEKLFF. The CDR3 nucleotides are TGTGCCAGCAGTTTGGTTGGGACAGGACCCGAAAAACTGTTTTTT.

This clonotype was seen only a few times. The chain carries TRBV16 and TRBJ2-3, with TRBD2 matching 8 bases. The CDR3 totals 16 residues. Germline assignment: CDR1 KGHSY and CDR2 FQNENV. V lost 4 bases, J lost 2 bases, and 8 bases stayed unmatched. Here the CDR3 reads CASSPIGGGTTDTQYF. Written as DNA, the CDR3 is TGTGCCAGCAGCCCCATTGGCGGGGGGACCACAGATACGCAGTATTTT.

This clonotype was detected a few times. The V call is TRBV7-8, the J call TRBJ2-3; D gene ambiguous. The germline CDR1 and CDR2 sequences are SGHVS and FQNEAQ. There are 17 residues in the CDR3. V lost 0 bases and J lost 2, with 15 bases in between. CDR3 residues: CASSLAEGWKLTDTQYF. In DNA form, the CDR3 reads TGTGCCAGCAGCTTAGCGGAAGGGTGGAAACTCACAGATACGCAGTATTTT.

This sequence joins TRBV4-1 and TRBJ2-5; the D gene is possibly TRBD2 (6 bases). Germline lookup yields CDR1 MGHRA and CDR2 YSYEKL. The CDR3 has 15 amino acids. Trimming shortened V by 1 base and J by 1 base, and 10 bases separated the two germline ends. The CDR3: CASSQAEGLQETQYF. The CDR3, as DNA: TGCGCCAGCAGCCAAGCGGAGGGGCTCCAAGAGACCCAGTACTTC.

The chain recombines TRBV9 with TRBJ1-6, with 8 nucleotides matching TRBD1. Trimming took 4 bases from V and 7 from J; bases not matched to a gene: 7. The CDR3 loop spans 15 amino acids. The germline CDR1 and CDR2 sequences are SGDLS and YYNGEE. The CDR3 DNA follows: TGTGCCAGCAGCCGCACCGGACAGGGCAATTCACCCCTCCACTTT. Its protein is CASSRTGQGNSPLHF.

The chain joins TRBV15 to TRBJ2-2; TRBD1 aligns across 9 bases. Germline V gene lookup returns CDR1 LNHNV and CDR2 YYDKDF (reference sequence). The CDR3 is made up of 14 amino acids. V was pared by 9 bases and J by 5 bases, with 7 bases of the junction left unmatched. CDR3 protein: CATMTGGATGELFF. CDR3 DNA: TGTGCCACTATGACAGGGGGGGCTACCGGGGAGCTGTTTTTT.

The chain links TRBV7-9 to TRBJ1-1; TRBD1 matches at 7 bases. Germline V gives CDR1 SEHNR, CDR2 FQNEAQ (reference sequence). Losses at the gene ends were 5 bases for V and 4 bases for J; bases not matched to a gene: 4. This CDR3 spans 13 amino acids. CDR3 nucleotide sequence: TGTGCCAGCAGCCCATGGACAGGCACTGAAGCTTTCTTT. Amino acid sequence: CASSPWTGTEAFF.

The rearrangement uses TRBV12-3 or TRBV12-4 and TRBJ2-5; 7 bases match TRBD1. The CDR3 consists of 15 residues. V was pared by 3 bases and J by 5 bases, with 9 bases of the junction left unmatched. DNA of the CDR3: TGTGCCAGCAGTTTTAAGGGGGCCCACGTTGAGACCCAGTACTTC. Translating gives CASSFKGAHVETQYF.

This clonotype turned up a few times. The rearrangement uses TRBV11-1 and TRBJ2-7, with 7 positions matching TRBD2. The trim removed 4 bases at V and 1 base at J, leaving 16 bases unmatched. The length of the CDR3 is 18 residues. Looked up from germline, CDR1 is SGHAT and CDR2 is FQDESV (reference sequence). The CDR3 region has the DNA TGTGCCAGCAGCTCTACAACAGGACGGACTAGACGATCCTACGAGCAGTACTTC. Its translation: CASSSTTGRTRRSYEQYF.

This clonotype has a handful of counts. This chain connects TRBV29-1 to TRBJ2-7; TRBD1 matches at 9 bases. CDR1 is SQVTM and CDR2 is ANQGSEA in the germline V gene. The V and J ends lost 1 base and 1 base, in that order; junction bases with no gene match: 8. The CDR3 sequence is 16 residues long. As DNA, the CDR3 is TGCAGCGTTGAAGTCCTCACGGGGACAGGGTCCTACGAGCAGTACTTC. Encoded protein: CSVEVLTGTGSYEQYF.

The genes are TRBV20-1 and TRBJ2-5; 10 nucleotides line up with TRBD1. Unmatched junction bases numbered 11, after V lost 3 bases and J lost 4 bases. Germline CDR1 reads DFQATT; CDR2 reads SNEGSKA (reference sequence). This CDR3 spans 16 amino acids. For the CDR3, the DNA is TGCAGTGCTAGTTCCGGGGACAGGGGCCGATCAGAGACCCAGTACTTC. Translating it yields CSASSGDRGRSETQYF.

This clonotype was found a few times. V is TRBV4-1 and J is TRBJ2-2; D possibly corresponds to TRBD1 (6 bases). V was cut by 1 base and J by 7 bases, with 13 bases left in between. Germline V lookup: CDR1 MGHRA, CDR2 YSYEKL. This CDR3 has 15 residues. In nucleotides, the CDR3 is TGCGCCAGCAGCCAAGTCAGGGGTTTGATCGGGGAGCTGTTTTTT. Translation gives CASSQVRGLIGELFF.